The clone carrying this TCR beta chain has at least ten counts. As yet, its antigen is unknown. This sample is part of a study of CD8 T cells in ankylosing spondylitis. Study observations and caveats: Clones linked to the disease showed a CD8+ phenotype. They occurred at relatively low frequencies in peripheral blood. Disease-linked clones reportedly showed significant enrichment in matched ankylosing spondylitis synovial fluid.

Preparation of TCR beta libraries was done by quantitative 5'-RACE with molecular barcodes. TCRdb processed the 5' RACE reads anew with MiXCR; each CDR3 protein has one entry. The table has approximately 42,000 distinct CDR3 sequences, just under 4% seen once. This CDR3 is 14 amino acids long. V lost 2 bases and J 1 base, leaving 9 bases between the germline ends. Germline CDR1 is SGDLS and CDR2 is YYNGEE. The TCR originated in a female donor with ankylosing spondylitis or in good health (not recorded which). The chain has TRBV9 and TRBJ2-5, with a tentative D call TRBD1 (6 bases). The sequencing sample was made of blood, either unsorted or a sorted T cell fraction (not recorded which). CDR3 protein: CASSVGAIQETQYF. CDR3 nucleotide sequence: TGTGCCAGCAGCGTGGGGGCAATCCAAGAGACCCAGTACTTC.